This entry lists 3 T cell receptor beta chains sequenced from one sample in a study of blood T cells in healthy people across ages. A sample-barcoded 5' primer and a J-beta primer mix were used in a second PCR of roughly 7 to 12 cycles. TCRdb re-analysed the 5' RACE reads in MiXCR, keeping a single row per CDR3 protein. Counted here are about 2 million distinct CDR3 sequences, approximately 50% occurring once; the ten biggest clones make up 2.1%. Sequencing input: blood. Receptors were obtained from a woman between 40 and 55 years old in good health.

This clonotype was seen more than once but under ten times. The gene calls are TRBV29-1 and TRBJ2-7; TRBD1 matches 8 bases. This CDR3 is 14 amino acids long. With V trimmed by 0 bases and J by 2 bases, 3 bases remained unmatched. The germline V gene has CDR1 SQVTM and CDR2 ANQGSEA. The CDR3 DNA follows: TGCAGCGTTGAAGATACAGGGGGTACCTACGAGCAGTACTTC. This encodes CSVEDTGGTYEQYF.

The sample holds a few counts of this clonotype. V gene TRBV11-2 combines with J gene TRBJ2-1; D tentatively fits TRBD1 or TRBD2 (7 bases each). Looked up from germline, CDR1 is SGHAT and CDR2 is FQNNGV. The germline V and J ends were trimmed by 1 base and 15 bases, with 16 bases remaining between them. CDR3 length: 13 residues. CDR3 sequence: CASSLGQGGIWFF. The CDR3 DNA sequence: TGTGCCAGCAGCTTAGGGCAGGGGGGGATTTGGTTCTTC.

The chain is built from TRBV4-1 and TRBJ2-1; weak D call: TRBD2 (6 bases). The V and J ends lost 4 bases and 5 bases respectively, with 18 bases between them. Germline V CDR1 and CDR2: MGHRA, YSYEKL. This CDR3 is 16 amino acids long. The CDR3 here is CASSRPRDSGHNEQFF. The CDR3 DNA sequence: TGCGCCAGCAGCCGACCCCGGGACTCCGGCCACAATGAGCAGTTCTTC.